There are many counts of the clone carrying this TCR beta chain. Antigen specificity is unknown. This sample is part of a study of T-cell reconstitution after alpha-beta-depleted transplantation in children. General study findings and limits: The study traced high day-60 TCRbeta diversity in some patients to surviving recipient T cells and thymic progenitors. T cells produced anew were the main source of T-cell counts and diversity one year after transplant. Reportedly, roughly two months post-transplant, alpha-beta T cells arose from several hundred expanded graft clones.

As it was prepared, the TCRbeta library received unique molecular identifiers. MiXCR, run by TCRdb on the PCR reads, gives a single entry per CDR3 protein. The table includes fewer than 700,000 distinct CDR3 sequences, over 10% detected once. CDR3 size: 15 residues. Germline CDR1 reads DFQATT; CDR2 reads SNEGSKA (reference sequence). The ends lost 2 bases at V and 7 bases at J; junction bases unmatched: 8. J is TRBJ1-6 and V is TRBV20-1; 7 bases map to TRBD1. The receptor was isolated from a male patient aged 10 to 17 who had a stem cell transplant for acute myeloid leukemia, so the T cells may come from the graft donor. The sequencing used PBMCs, mostly from graft donor cells, collected 360 days after TCRalphabeta/CD19-depleted stem cell transplant. The CDR3 nucleotides are TGCAGTGCTAGAAGTCCCGGGACAGTCAATTCACCCCTCCACTTT. This sequence encodes CSARSPGTVNSPLHF.